This TCR beta chain came from a study of blood T cell repertoires in COVID-19. Across the whole study: Spain, Italy and the United States supplied samples that represented acute and convalescent COVID-19. Nucleic acid was either cDNA or gDNA, and it came from T cells, B-cell-depleted T cells, or PBMCs.

Germline values: CDR1 LNHDA, CDR2 SQIVND (reference sequence). The CDR3 has 14 amino acids. V shed 7 bases and J 4 bases; nucleotides not matched to a gene: 9. Per the authors' pipeline: By means of reference gene primer amplification, nucleated cell counts were estimated. This table comes from immunoSEQ multiplex PCR, and its TCRdb copy is limited to in-frame clones, with some not included. V and J calls and clone size are given by that table; D and trimming were obtained from the DNA. Of 100,000 to 150,000 clones listed, around 85% are singletons. The chain is built from TRBV19 and TRBJ1-1; 7 nucleotides agree with TRBD1. This clonotype was sampled from a woman aged 45-60 years with acute or convalescent COVID-19. The specimen was peripheral blood. For the CDR3, the DNA is TGTGCCAGTACCCGACAGGGATGGGTCACTGAAGCTTTCTTT. It translates to CASTRQGWVTEAFF.